Sequencing of this TCR beta chain was carried out in a study of cytomegalovirus exposure and HLA in healthy donors. Study-level results: Several of the most significant clusters appeared, in a later analysis, to be linked to common viral pathogens. Using the classifier, cytomegalovirus status was reportedly diagnosed with high specificity and sensitivity.

This clone was observed once. Its antigen is undetermined. Researchers ran the PCR with 60 Vbeta and 13 Jbeta primers. Authors' analysis steps: A follow-up analysis tallied around 76 million unique TCR beta chains, 8.5 million to 14 million shared. The method was immunoSEQ multiplex PCR; TCRdb's version includes in-frame clones alone and lacks a portion of them. The V and J calls and clone size come from that table; D and trimming were worked out from the DNA. The table has 150,000 to 200,000 clones, 70% to 80% seen once; the top ten hold over 1.1%. Germline values: CDR1 MNHNS, CDR2 SASEGT. The CDR3 sequence is 14 residues long. The V gene lost 8 bases and the J gene lost 0 bases, with 11 bases spanning the gap.

The receptor's source is a man younger than 35 in good health and CMV-seronegative. The J gene is TRBJ1-5, the V gene TRBV6-1, with D unresolved. The source material was PBMCs. As DNA, the CDR3 is TGTGCCAGCCGGGGTACCTATAGCAATCAGCCCCAGCATTTT. Translation gives CASRGTYSNQPQHF.